This section outlines one TCR beta chain sequence together with its context. The sample comes from a study of cytomegalovirus exposure and HLA in healthy donors. Study background: Membership in the Caucasian-associated ancestry cluster was found for around 85% of approximately 380 genotyped donors.

The CDR3 is 15 amino acids. CDR1 is LNHNV and CDR2 is YYDKDF in the germline V gene (reference sequence). Trimming removed 2 bases from V and 0 bases from J, with 10 bases in between. Use of 60 Vbeta and 13 Jbeta primers characterized the PCR. Repertoires were generated with immunoSEQ multiplex PCR, while TCRdb's copy carries only in-frame clones and drops some. The repertoire holds roughly 77,000 clones, with about three quarters as singletons. This TCR was sampled from a woman between 35 and 50 years old in good health and CMV-seropositive. The sequenced sample was PBMCs. J is TRBJ1-2 and V is TRBV15; D uncertain. As DNA, the CDR3 is TGTGCCACCAGCAGATCCCCACACGCTAACTATGGCTACACCTTC. Its protein product is CATSRSPHANYGYTF.